A selection of T cell receptor beta chains follows, all from one sample in a study of control samples from healthy donors and cancer patients. Here immunoSEQ multiplex PCR was the method, and the copy in TCRdb shows in-frame clones only, minus some. This repertoire shows 150,000 or so clones, 93% found once; its top ten account for 2% to 2.5%. The specimen sequenced was blood. The receptors shown here come from a man aged 45 to 65 in good health. Both conserved end residues are part of each CDR3. Each record gives: CDR3 length, D gene, V gene, J gene, clone size, CDR3 DNA, CDR3 protein. D genes are given only for firm matches. Clone size is given for some rows only: seen once, a few or many times, or a class if the clone is expanded.

cdr3_length: 13
d_call: -
v_call: TRBV28
j_call: TRBJ2-1
clone_size: -
cdr3_nt: TGTGCCAGCAGTTTTTCGACGAACAGTGAGCAGTTCTTC
cdr3_aa: CASSFSTNSEQFF

cdr3_length: 13
d_call: -
v_call: TRBV7-9
j_call: TRBJ1-5
clone_size: -
cdr3_nt: TGTGCCAGCAGTCGGGACACGATTCAGCCCCAGCATTTT
cdr3_aa: CASSRDTIQPQHF

cdr3_length: 11
d_call: -
v_call: TRBV2
j_call: TRBJ1-1
clone_size: -
cdr3_nt: TGTGCCAGCACCCTAGGGGACGAAGCTTTCTTT
cdr3_aa: CASTLGDEAFF

cdr3_length: 12
d_call: -
v_call: TRBV6-5
j_call: TRBJ1-1
clone_size: -
cdr3_nt: TGTGCCAGCTCATGGGGCCGGACTGAAGCTTTCTTT
cdr3_aa: CASSWGRTEAFF

cdr3_length: 17
d_call: -
v_call: TRBV27
j_call: TRBJ1-5
clone_size: -
cdr3_nt: TGTGCCAGCAGTTGGGGGGGGCACCCGGGTGGCAATCAGCCCCAGCATTTT
cdr3_aa: CASSWGGHPGGNQPQHF

cdr3_length: 14
d_call: TRBD1
v_call: TRBV6-1
j_call: TRBJ1-5
clone_size: -
cdr3_nt: TGTGCCAGCAGTGACAGGGGGGTCAATCAGCCCCAGCATTTT
cdr3_aa: CASSDRGVNQPQHF

cdr3_length: 16
d_call: TRBD2
v_call: TRBV5-6
j_call: TRBJ2-1
clone_size: -
cdr3_nt: TGTGCCAGCAGCTTGGTTGGGACTAGCGTTTACAATGAGCAGTTCTTC
cdr3_aa: CASSLVGTSVYNEQFF

cdr3_length: 17
d_call: TRBD2
v_call: TRBV3-1/TRBV3-2
j_call: TRBJ2-2
clone_size: -
cdr3_nt: TGTGCCAGCAGCCAACGGGGACTAGCGGGACTAAGCGGGGAGCTGTTTTTT
cdr3_aa: CASSQRGLAGLSGELFF

cdr3_length: 13
d_call: -
v_call: TRBV12-3/TRBV12-4
j_call: TRBJ1-3
clone_size: -
cdr3_nt: TGTGCCAGCAGTTTACCCGGAAGAAACACCATATATTTT
cdr3_aa: CASSLPGRNTIYF

cdr3_length: 15
d_call: -
v_call: TRBV5-1
j_call: TRBJ2-6
clone_size: -
cdr3_nt: TGCGCCAGCAGCTTGATGGACTCTGGGGCCAACGTCCTGACTTTC
cdr3_aa: CASSLMDSGANVLTF

cdr3_length: 14
d_call: TRBD1
v_call: TRBV19
j_call: TRBJ1-6
clone_size: -
cdr3_nt: TGTGCCAGTAGTATGACAGGGGACCATTCACCCCTCCACTTT
cdr3_aa: CASSMTGDHSPLHF

cdr3_length: 12
d_call: -
v_call: TRBV9
j_call: TRBJ2-7
clone_size: once
cdr3_nt: TGTGCCAGCAGCGTAGCAGGTTCGCAACAGTACTTC
cdr3_aa: CASSVAGSQQYF

cdr3_length: 13
d_call: -
v_call: TRBV24-1
j_call: TRBJ2-7
clone_size: -
cdr3_nt: TGTGCCACCAGTGATTGGGCAGAACACGAGCAGTACTTC
cdr3_aa: CATSDWAEHEQYF

cdr3_length: 15
d_call: TRBD1
v_call: TRBV9
j_call: TRBJ2-3
clone_size: -
cdr3_nt: TGTGCCAGCAGCGTAAACAGGGGGTCGAGCGGTACGCAGTATTTT
cdr3_aa: CASSVNRGSSGTQYF

cdr3_length: 16
d_call: -
v_call: TRBV7-9
j_call: TRBJ2-1
clone_size: -
cdr3_nt: TGTGCCAGCAGCCCCTACGGGGGACAAGCCTACAATGAGCAGTTCTTC
cdr3_aa: CASSPYGGQAYNEQFF

cdr3_length: 19
d_call: TRBD2
v_call: TRBV18
j_call: TRBJ2-1
clone_size: -
cdr3_nt: TGTGCCAGCTCACTGGGACTAGCGGGACGAGGGGGCTCCTACAATGAGCAGTTCTTC
cdr3_aa: CASSLGLAGRGGSYNEQFF

cdr3_length: 16
d_call: TRBD1
v_call: TRBV15
j_call: TRBJ1-5
clone_size: -
cdr3_nt: TGTGCCACCAGCAGAGGGACAGGGACGAGCAATCAGCCCCAGCATTTT
cdr3_aa: CATSRGTGTSNQPQHF

cdr3_length: 16
d_call: TRBD2
v_call: TRBV2
j_call: TRBJ2-1
clone_size: -
cdr3_nt: TGTGCCAGCAGTAAAGGGCTAGCGGGAGTCGGTAATGAGCAGTTCTTC
cdr3_aa: CASSKGLAGVGNEQFF

cdr3_length: 11
d_call: -
v_call: TRBV12-3/TRBV12-4
j_call: TRBJ2-1
clone_size: -
cdr3_nt: TGTGCCAGCAGTGTCCTTGGGGAGCAGTTCTTC
cdr3_aa: CASSVLGEQFF

cdr3_length: 15
d_call: -
v_call: TRBV5-4
j_call: TRBJ1-2
clone_size: -
cdr3_nt: TGTGCCAGCAGCTTGGTTTCCAGGGAGAACTATGGCTACACCTTC
cdr3_aa: CASSLVSRENYGYTF

cdr3_length: 12
d_call: -
v_call: TRBV29-1
j_call: TRBJ1-5
clone_size: few
cdr3_nt: TGCAGCGTTATGTTTGGGGAGGGGCCCCAGCATTTT
cdr3_aa: CSVMFGEGPQHF

cdr3_length: 13
d_call: -
v_call: TRBV11-1
j_call: TRBJ2-3
clone_size: -
cdr3_nt: TGTGCCAGCAGCCCGATTAGCACAGATACGCAGTATTTT
cdr3_aa: CASSPISTDTQYF

cdr3_length: 14
d_call: -
v_call: TRBV28
j_call: TRBJ1-1
clone_size: -
cdr3_nt: TGTGCCAGCAGTTTAGGCGGGAGTTACACTGAAGCTTTCTTT
cdr3_aa: CASSLGGSYTEAFF

cdr3_length: 13
d_call: -
v_call: TRBV11-2
j_call: TRBJ2-2
clone_size: -
cdr3_nt: TGTGCCAGCAGCTTCCGACGCGACGGGGAGCTGTTTTTT
cdr3_aa: CASSFRRDGELFF

cdr3_length: 14
d_call: TRBD1
v_call: TRBV28
j_call: TRBJ1-5
clone_size: -
cdr3_nt: TGTGCCAGCAGGGGACAGGGGTCGAGGCAGCCCCAGCATTTT
cdr3_aa: CASRGQGSRQPQHF

cdr3_length: 16
d_call: TRBD2
v_call: TRBV6-2/TRBV6-3
j_call: TRBJ2-3
clone_size: -
cdr3_nt: TGTGCCAGCAGTTACGGGCGGGAGGCCACCACAGATACGCAGTATTTT
cdr3_aa: CASSYGREATTDTQYF

cdr3_length: 16
d_call: -
v_call: TRBV5-1
j_call: TRBJ2-2
clone_size: -
cdr3_nt: TGCGCCAGCAGCTTAACGAGACTAGAGAATTCCGGGGAGCTGTTTTTT
cdr3_aa: CASSLTRLENSGELFF

cdr3_length: 14
d_call: TRBD2
v_call: TRBV5-1
j_call: TRBJ2-5
clone_size: -
cdr3_nt: TGCGCCAGCAGCCGGACTAGCGGGAGTGGGACCCAGTACTTC
cdr3_aa: CASSRTSGSGTQYF

cdr3_length: 13
d_call: -
v_call: TRBV12-3/TRBV12-4
j_call: TRBJ2-2
clone_size: -
cdr3_nt: TGTGCCAGCACTCCTCAGAACACCGGGGAGCTGTTTTTT
cdr3_aa: CASTPQNTGELFF

cdr3_length: 15
d_call: -
v_call: TRBV6-1
j_call: TRBJ1-6
clone_size: -
cdr3_nt: TGTGCCAGCAGTGAAGGTGGCAGGGGAAATTCACCCCTCCACTTT
cdr3_aa: CASSEGGRGNSPLHF

cdr3_length: 16
d_call: TRBD1
v_call: TRBV7-9
j_call: TRBJ1-5
clone_size: -
cdr3_nt: TGTGCCAGCAGCTGGCTGACAGGGGGAGACAATCAGCCCCAGCATTTT
cdr3_aa: CASSWLTGGDNQPQHF

cdr3_length: 17
d_call: TRBD1
v_call: TRBV7-8
j_call: TRBJ2-1
clone_size: -
cdr3_nt: TGTGCCAGCAGCATCCGTCCCGGGACAGGGGGATTCGATGAGCAGTTCTTC
cdr3_aa: CASSIRPGTGGFDEQFF

cdr3_length: 16
d_call: TRBD2
v_call: TRBV10-1
j_call: TRBJ2-3
clone_size: -
cdr3_nt: TGCGCCAGCAGTGTACGCGCGGGAGGTGGCACAGATACGCAGTATTTT
cdr3_aa: CASSVRAGGGTDTQYF

cdr3_length: 16
d_call: -
v_call: TRBV14
j_call: TRBJ2-7
clone_size: -
cdr3_nt: TGTGCCAGCAGCCGACCGGGACAAGGGTACTCCTACGAGCAGTACTTC
cdr3_aa: CASSRPGQGYSYEQYF

cdr3_length: 13
d_call: -
v_call: TRBV10-3
j_call: TRBJ2-3
clone_size: -
cdr3_nt: TGTGCCATCAGTGCTCCCCGAGTCGATACGCAGTATTTT
cdr3_aa: CAISAPRVDTQYF